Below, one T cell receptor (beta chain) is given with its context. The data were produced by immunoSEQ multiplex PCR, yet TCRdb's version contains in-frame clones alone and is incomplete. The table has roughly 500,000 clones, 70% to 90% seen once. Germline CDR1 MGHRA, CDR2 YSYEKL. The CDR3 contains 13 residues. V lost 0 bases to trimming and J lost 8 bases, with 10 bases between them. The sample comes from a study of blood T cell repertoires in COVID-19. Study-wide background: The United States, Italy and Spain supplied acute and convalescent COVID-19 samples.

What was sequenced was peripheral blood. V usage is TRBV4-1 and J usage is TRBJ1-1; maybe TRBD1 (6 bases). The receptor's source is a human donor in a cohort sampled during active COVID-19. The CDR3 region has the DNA TGCGCCAGCAGCCAAGAAGCCCAGGGGGAAGCTTTCTTT. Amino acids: CASSQEAQGEAFF.